The clone carrying this TCR beta chain was counted between two and nine times. The antigen remains undetermined. The data derive from a study of T cell repertoires in cytomegalovirus infection. Germline trimming cut 5 bases from V and 3 bases from J; bases unmatched to any gene: 7. Germline V lookup: CDR1 SEHNR, CDR2 FQNEAQ (reference sequence). This CDR3 contains 14 residues. TCRdb re-derived calls from the reads in MiXCR, one entry per CDR3 protein. The data contain more than 65,000 distinct CDR3 sequences, under 55% of them seen just once; the ten biggest clones take up over 85%. The chain is built from TRBV7-9 and TRBJ2-7; 7 bases are shared with TRBD1. The specimen was CD8+ T cells from cultured PBMCs, collected from culture after CMV antigen stimulation. This clonotype was obtained from a human donor in good health (CMV status not recorded). Some clones in this sample may be carry-over from other donors' samples. The CDR3, as DNA: TGTGCCAGCAGCCTGGACCAGGGGGTCTACGAGCAGTACTTC. This codes for CASSLDQGVYEQYF.